This TCR beta chain appears in the sequencing data of a study of beta chain features in type 1 diabetes. About this clone: Antigen unknown.

Regarding the study as a whole: Shorter TCRB CDR3s, moderately but significantly so, marked every one of the four CD4+ subsets in Type 1 diabetes patients. Naive, central memory and regulatory TCRB repertoires appeared more similar among patients than healthy donors.

The isolated RNA, all of it, was reverse transcribed, so expressed TCRB transcripts were what got sequenced. Measured with immunoSEQ multiplex PCR; TCRdb has only the in-frame clones, and not every one. The sample lists some 660,000 clones, about 14% seen once, with approximately 0.042% in the top ten. V was trimmed by 2 bases and J by 8 bases, leaving 4 bases between them. Germline CDR1 is ENHRY and CDR2 is SYGVKD. The CDR3 loop spans 11 amino acids. In all sorted populations, purity surpassed 95%. Material: naive CD4+ T cells from blood. The TCR sequence derives from a man aged 18 to 29 with type 1 diabetes. The chain uses TRBV10-3 and TRBJ2-1; D unresolved. In nucleotides, the CDR3 is TGTGCCATCAGTGAGGATCATGAGCAGTTCTTC. It yields the protein CAISEDHEQFF.